One sample yielded the 6 T cell receptor beta chains listed below, sequenced in a study of OX40 agonist ivuxolimab in advanced cancers. Assay used: immunoSEQ multiplex PCR; TCRdb lists only in-frame clones, some missing. This table has about 100,000 clones, around 87% appearing once. The specimen was CD4+ or CD8+ T cells sorted from blood, collected in a trial of the OX40 agonist ivuxolimab. The receptors derive from an adult with an advanced solid tumor such as melanoma, head and neck, liver or kidney cancer.

This rearrangement joins TRBV29-1 to TRBJ1-2; 7 bases fit TRBD1. V lost 0 bases, J lost 4 bases, and 8 bases stayed unmatched. This CDR3 is built from 15 residues. Germline V CDR1 and CDR2: SQVTM, ANQGSEA. CDR3 in DNA: TGCAGCGTTGAAGATATAAGCCAGGGGGGCTATGGCTACACCTTC. This encodes CSVEDISQGGYGYTF. Looking up the rest from reference TRBV29-1 and TRBJ1-2 gives the full variable domain: SAVISQKPSRDICQRGTSLTIQCQVDSQVTMMFWYRQQPGQSLTLIATANQGSEATYESGFVIDKFPISRPNLTFSTLTVSNMSPEDSSIYLCSVEDISQGGYGYTFGSGTRLTVV.

V is TRBV19 and J is TRBJ2-7; D call uncertain. The CDR3 sequence is 14 residues long. The V end was cut by 5 bases, the J end by 2 bases, with 13 bases between. Germline V lookup: CDR1 LNHDA, CDR2 SQIVND (reference sequence). CDR3 in amino acids: CASSSSDGPYEQYF. The CDR3 DNA sequence: TGTGCCAGTAGTTCTTCGGACGGACCCTACGAGCAGTACTTC.

The gene calls are TRBV11-2 and TRBJ1-1, with D hard to call. Trimming left V 0 bases short and J 0 bases short, with 8 bases between. The CDR3 extends over 15 amino acids. CDR1 SGHAT and CDR2 FQNNGV come from the germline V gene. CDR3 bases: TGTGCCAGCAGCTTAGATGGGCCTATGAACACTGAAGCTTTCTTT. Translated: CASSLDGPMNTEAFF.

The rearrangement uses TRBV5-1 and TRBJ2-7, with 10 bases identical to TRBD2. V was pared by 4 bases and J by 3 bases, with 7 bases of the junction left unmatched. CDR3 size: 15 residues. Germline V gives CDR1 SGHRS, CDR2 YFSETQ. CDR3 region: CASSLASGGDYEQYF. Here the CDR3 DNA reads TGCGCCAGCAGCCTAGCTAGCGGGGGAGACTACGAGCAGTACTTC.

This chain links TRBV11-2 with TRBJ2-3; 10 bases match TRBD2. The CDR3 runs to 16 residues. Germline trimming cut 5 bases from V and 3 bases from J; bases unmatched to any gene: 8. CDR1 and CDR2 (germline): SGHAT, FQNNGV. This CDR3 reads CASSQAGGGRTDTQYF. The CDR3 bases are TGTGCCAGCAGCCAAGCGGGGGGGGGAAGAACAGATACGCAGTATTTT.

The chain couples TRBV27 to TRBJ1-1; D is ambiguous. Germline V gene sequence: CDR1 MNHEY, CDR2 SMNVEV (reference sequence). The CDR3 is 14 amino acids. V shed 2 bases and J shed 1 base, with 8 bases lying between them. CDR3 region: CASSLRAENTEAFF. The CDR3 DNA reads as TGTGCCAGCAGTTTAAGGGCGGAGAACACTGAAGCTTTCTTT.